This record covers a single T cell receptor beta chain. Its antigen is unknown. Measured with immunoSEQ multiplex PCR; TCRdb has only the in-frame clones, and not every one. The table has a few million clones, over 85% seen once. The data stem from a study of shared clonotypes between healthy human individuals. Study in general: The study used three CD4 naive, three CD4 memory, two CD8 naive and one CD8 memory plate per donor.

The ends were cut back, 5 bases at V and 0 bases at J, with 14 bases in the middle. The CDR3 contains 16 residues. Germline V gene data show CDR1 as SGHAT and CDR2 as FQNNGV. Study-level results: In a few donors, around 5% of naive CD4 clonotypes appeared in common. Owing to a small donor count, the genetic and exposure-history diversity represented was limited. Clonotype sharing across donors was expected to vary with sequencing depth.

Input material: naive CD4+ T cells sorted from blood. Subset given: CD45RA+ positively selected. The receptor's source is a man younger than 35 in good health. V gene TRBV11-2 combines with J gene TRBJ2-4, with D possibly matching TRBD1 (6 bases). This chain's CDR3 is CASSPPGHLAKNIQYF. The CDR3 DNA is TGTGCCAGCAGCCCTCCGGGACACCTAGCCAAAAACATTCAGTACTTC.